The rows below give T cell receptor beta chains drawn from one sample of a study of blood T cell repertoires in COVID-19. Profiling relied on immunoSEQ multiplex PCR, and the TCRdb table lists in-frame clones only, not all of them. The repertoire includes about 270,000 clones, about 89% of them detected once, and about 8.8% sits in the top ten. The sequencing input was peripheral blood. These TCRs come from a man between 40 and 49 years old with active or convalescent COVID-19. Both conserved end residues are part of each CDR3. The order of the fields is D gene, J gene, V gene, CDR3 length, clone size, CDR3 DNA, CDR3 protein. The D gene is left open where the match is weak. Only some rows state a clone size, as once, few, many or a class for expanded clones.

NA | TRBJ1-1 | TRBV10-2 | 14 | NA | TGCGCCAGCCGTCCGACAGAATTGAACACTGAAGCTTTCTTT | CASRPTELNTEAFF
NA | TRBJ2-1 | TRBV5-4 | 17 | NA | TGTGCCAGCAGCTCCCTAGAAGGTAGATTTGTCCACAATGAGCAGTTCTTC | CASSSLEGRFVHNEQFF
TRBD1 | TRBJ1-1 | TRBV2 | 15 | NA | TGTGCCAGCAGTGAACAGGACAGGGGTCGGACTGAAGCTTTCTTT | CASSEQDRGRTEAFF
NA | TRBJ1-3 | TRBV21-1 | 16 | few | TGTGCCAGCGGGCAGGGTGCCCATATCTCTGGAAACACCATATATTTT | CASGQGAHISGNTIYF
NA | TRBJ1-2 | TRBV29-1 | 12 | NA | TGCAGCGTTCCCGGGGGAGCGCGCGGCTACACCTTC | CSVPGGARGYTF
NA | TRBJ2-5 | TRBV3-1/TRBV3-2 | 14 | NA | TGTGCCAGCAGCCAAGATCAGGCTGAGGAGACCCAGTACTTC | CASSQDQAEETQYF
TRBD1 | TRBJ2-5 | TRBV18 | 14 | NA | TGTGCCAGCTCGTCGACAGGGGGCCGAGAGACCCAGTACTTC | CASSSTGGRETQYF
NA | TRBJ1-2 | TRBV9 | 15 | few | TGTGCCAGCAGCGTAGGGCTCGGGGAGAGCTATGGCTACACCTTC | CASSVGLGESYGYTF
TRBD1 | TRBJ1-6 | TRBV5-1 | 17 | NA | TGCGCCAGCAGCTTTGGACAGGGGGCGGAAAATAATTCACCCCTCCACTTT | CASSFGQGAENNSPLHF
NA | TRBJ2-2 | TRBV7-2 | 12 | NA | TGTGCCAGCAGCTTAATAGGGAGCGAGCTGTTTTTT | CASSLIGSELFF
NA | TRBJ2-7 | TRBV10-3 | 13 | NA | TGTGCCATCAGTGACGGGGAGTCCTACGAGCAGTACTTC | CAISDGESYEQYF
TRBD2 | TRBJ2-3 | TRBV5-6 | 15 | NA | TGTGCCAGCAGCTTGGCCGGGGGGACTACAGATACGCAGTATTTT | CASSLAGGTTDTQYF
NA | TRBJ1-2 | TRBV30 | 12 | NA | TGTGCCTGGAGGCGGGGGGAGGATGGCTACACCTTC | CAWRRGEDGYTF
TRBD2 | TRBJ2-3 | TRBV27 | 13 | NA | TGTGCCAGCTCTAGCGGGAGATGGGGTACGCAGTATTTT | CASSSGRWGTQYF
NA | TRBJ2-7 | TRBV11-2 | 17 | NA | TGTGCCAGCAGTCCTGGGGCAGGCGACGCCTACTCCTACGAGCAGTACTTC | CASSPGAGDAYSYEQYF
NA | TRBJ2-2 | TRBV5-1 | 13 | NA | TGCGCCAGCAGCCCCTTAGACAGCGGGGAGCTGTTTTTT | CASSPLDSGELFF
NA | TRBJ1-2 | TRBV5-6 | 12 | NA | TGTGCCAGCACAATCCGAAGGGGCGGCTACACCTTC | CASTIRRGGYTF
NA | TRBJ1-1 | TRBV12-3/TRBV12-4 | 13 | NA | TGTGCCAGCAGTTACAGGAGCAACACTGAAGCTTTCTTT | CASSYRSNTEAFF
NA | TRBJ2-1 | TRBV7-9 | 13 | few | TGTGCCAGCAGCACGGGCAGGGTCGTTGAGCAGTTCTTC | CASSTGRVVEQFF
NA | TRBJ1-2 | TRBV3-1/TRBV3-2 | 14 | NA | TGTGCCAGCAGCCAAGAGGGCCAGGGATATGGCTACACCTTC | CASSQEGQGYGYTF
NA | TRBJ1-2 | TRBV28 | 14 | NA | TGTGCCAGCAGGTCCGCAGGGCAGACCTATGGCTACACCTTC | CASRSAGQTYGYTF
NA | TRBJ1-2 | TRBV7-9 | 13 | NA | TGTGCCAGCAGCTTAGCACAGGACTATGGCTACACCTTC | CASSLAQDYGYTF
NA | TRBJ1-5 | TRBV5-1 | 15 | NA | TGCGCCAGCAGCTTGAGGCGGGACTCCAATCAGCCCCAGCATTTT | CASSLRRDSNQPQHF
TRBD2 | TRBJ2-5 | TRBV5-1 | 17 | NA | TGCGCCAGCAGCCTGGGGGGACTAGCGGGAGTTCAAGAGACCCAGTACTTC | CASSLGGLAGVQETQYF
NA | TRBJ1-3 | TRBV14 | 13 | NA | TGTGCCAGCGGGGGGAGCTCTGGAAACACCATATATTTT | CASGGSSGNTIYF
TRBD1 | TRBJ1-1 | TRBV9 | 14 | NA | TGTGCCAGCACCCCCCCGACAGGGAGGACTGAAGCTTTCTTT | CASTPPTGRTEAFF
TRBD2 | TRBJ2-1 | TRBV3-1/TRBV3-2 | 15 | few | TGTGCCAGCAGCCAGGGGGGGACTTTCTACAATGAGCAGTTCTTC | CASSQGGTFYNEQFF
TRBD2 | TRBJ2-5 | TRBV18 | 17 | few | TGTGCCAGCTCACCACCCCTAGCGGGGCCAGTCCAAGAGACCCAGTACTTC | CASSPPLAGPVQETQYF
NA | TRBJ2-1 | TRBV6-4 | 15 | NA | TGTGCCAGCAGTAATGAATTGAGTGCCCGCAATGAGCAGTTCTTC | CASSNELSARNEQFF
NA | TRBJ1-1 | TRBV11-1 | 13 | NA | TGTGCCAGCAGCTTGAGTCGGAACACTGAAGCTTTCTTT | CASSLSRNTEAFF
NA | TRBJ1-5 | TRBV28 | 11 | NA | TGTGCCCGACTCCGGGAGCAGCCCCAGCATTTT | CARLREQPQHF
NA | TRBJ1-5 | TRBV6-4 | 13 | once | TGTGCCAGCAGTCCAGGGTTGAATCAGCCCCAGCATTTT | CASSPGLNQPQHF
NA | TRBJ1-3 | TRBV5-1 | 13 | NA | TGCGCCAGCAGCCGGGGAGTTGGAAACACCATATATTTT | CASSRGVGNTIYF
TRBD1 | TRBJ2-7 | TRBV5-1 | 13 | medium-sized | TGCGCCAGCAGCTGGGGACAGGCTTACGAGCAGTACTTC | CASSWGQAYEQYF
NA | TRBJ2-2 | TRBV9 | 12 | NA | TGTGCCAGCAGCGTACAGACCGGGGAGCTGTTTTTT | CASSVQTGELFF
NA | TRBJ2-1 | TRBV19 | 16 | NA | TGTGCCAGTAGCTCCCTACAGGCAAGCTCCTACAATGAGCAGTTCTTC | CASSSLQASSYNEQFF
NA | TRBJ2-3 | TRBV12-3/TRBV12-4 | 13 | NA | TGTGCCAGCAGTTTAGAGCGTGGAGATACGCAGTATTTT | CASSLERGDTQYF
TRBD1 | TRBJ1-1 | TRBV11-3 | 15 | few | TGTGCCAGCAGCTTAGGAGGACAGGGAGGGACTGAAGCTTTCTTT | CASSLGGQGGTEAFF
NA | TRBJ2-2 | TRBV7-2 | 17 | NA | TGTGCCAGCAGCTTAAGCCCCATAAAAGAACCGAAACGGGAGCTGTTTTTT | CASSLSPIKEPKRELFF
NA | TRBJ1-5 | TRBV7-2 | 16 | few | TGTGCCAGCAGCTTAGTTGGCGGTTACAGGCATCAGCCCCAGCATTTT | CASSLVGGYRHQPQHF
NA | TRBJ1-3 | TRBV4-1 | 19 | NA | TGCGCCAGCAGCCCCCCAAGAGGAAGGGCAGGGGCCACTGGAAACACCATATATTTT | CASSPPRGRAGATGNTIYF
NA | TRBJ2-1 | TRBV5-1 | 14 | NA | TGCGCCAGCAGAGCTCCGCGGGACCCGAATGAGCAGTTCTTC | CASRAPRDPNEQFF
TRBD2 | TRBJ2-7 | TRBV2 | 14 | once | TGTGCCAGCAGTGCGACTAGCGGGGTACACGAGCAGTACTTC | CASSATSGVHEQYF
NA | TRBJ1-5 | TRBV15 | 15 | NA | TGTGCCACCAGCAGAGAGATAGGAGCAGTTCAGCCCCAGCATTTT | CATSREIGAVQPQHF
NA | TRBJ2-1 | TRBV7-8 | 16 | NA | TGTGCCAGCAGCTTAAATGTGGGTGGCGGGGTCTATGAGCAGTTCTTC | CASSLNVGGGVYEQFF
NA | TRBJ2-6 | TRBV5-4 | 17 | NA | TGTGCCAGCACCCTGGGCGGGGACAGCTCTGGGGCCAACGTCCTGACTTTC | CASTLGGDSSGANVLTF
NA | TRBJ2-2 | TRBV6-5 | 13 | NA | TGTGCCAGCAGCCGTTTAGAGCCCGGGGAGCTGTTTTTT | CASSRLEPGELFF
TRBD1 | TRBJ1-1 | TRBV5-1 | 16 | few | TGCGCCAGCAGCCCAAGGACAGGGGAAAGGGTCACTGAAGCTTTCTTT | CASSPRTGERVTEAFF
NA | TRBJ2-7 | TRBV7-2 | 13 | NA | TGTGCCAGCAGCATGTACGAAGGGGACGAGCAGTACTTC | CASSMYEGDEQYF
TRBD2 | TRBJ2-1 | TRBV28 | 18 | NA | TGTGCCAGCAGCCCCTGGAGGCGTAGCGGGGAGTCTTACAATGAGCAGTTCTTC | CASSPWRRSGESYNEQFF
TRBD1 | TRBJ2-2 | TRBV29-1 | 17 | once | TGCAGCGTTTCCACGATATTAGGACAGGGACACACCGGGGAGCTGTTTTTT | CSVSTILGQGHTGELFF
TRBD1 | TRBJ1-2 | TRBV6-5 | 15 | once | TGTGCCAGCAACGATAGGGACAGGGGATCGAGGGGCTACACCTTC | CASNDRDRGSRGYTF
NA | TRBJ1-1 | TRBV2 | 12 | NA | TGTGCCAGCAATCGGGTTAACACTGAAGCTTTCTTT | CASNRVNTEAFF
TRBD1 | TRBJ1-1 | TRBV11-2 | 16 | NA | TGTGCCAGCAGCTTAGGAGCAATGGACAGGGCTACTGAAGCTTTCTTT | CASSLGAMDRATEAFF